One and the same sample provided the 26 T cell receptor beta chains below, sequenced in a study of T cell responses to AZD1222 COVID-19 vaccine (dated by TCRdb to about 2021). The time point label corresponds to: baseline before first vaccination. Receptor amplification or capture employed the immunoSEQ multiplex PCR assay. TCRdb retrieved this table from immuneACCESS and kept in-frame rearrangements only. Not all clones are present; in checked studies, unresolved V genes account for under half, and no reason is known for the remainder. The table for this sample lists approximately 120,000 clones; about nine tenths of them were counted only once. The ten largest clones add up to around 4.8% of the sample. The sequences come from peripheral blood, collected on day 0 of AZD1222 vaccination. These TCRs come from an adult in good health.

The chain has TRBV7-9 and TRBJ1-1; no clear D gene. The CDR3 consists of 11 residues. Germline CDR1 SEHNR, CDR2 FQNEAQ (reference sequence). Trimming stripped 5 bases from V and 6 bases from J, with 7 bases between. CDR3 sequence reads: CASSREAEAFF. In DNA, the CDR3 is TGTGCCAGCAGCCGGGAAGCTGAAGCTTTCTTT.

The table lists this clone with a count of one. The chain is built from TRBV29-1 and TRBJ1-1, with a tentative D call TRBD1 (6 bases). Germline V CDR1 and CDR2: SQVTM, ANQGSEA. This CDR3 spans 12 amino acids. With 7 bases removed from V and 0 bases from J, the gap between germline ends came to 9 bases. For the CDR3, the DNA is TGCAGCGGGACAGATATGAACACTGAAGCTTTCTTT. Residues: CSGTDMNTEAFF.

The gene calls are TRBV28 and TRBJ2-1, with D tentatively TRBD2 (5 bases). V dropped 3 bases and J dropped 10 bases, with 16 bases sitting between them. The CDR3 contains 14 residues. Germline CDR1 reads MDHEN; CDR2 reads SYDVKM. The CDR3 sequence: CASSLSLSGTEQFF. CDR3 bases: TGTGCCAGCAGTTTGTCCCTCAGCGGCACCGAGCAGTTCTTC.

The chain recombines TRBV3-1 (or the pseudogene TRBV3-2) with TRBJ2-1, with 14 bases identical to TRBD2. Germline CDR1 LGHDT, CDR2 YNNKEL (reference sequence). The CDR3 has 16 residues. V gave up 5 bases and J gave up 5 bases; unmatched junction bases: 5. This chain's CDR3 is CASSRLAGGPNNEQFF. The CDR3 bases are TGTGCCAGCAGCAGACTAGCGGGGGGGCCGAACAATGAGCAGTTCTTC.

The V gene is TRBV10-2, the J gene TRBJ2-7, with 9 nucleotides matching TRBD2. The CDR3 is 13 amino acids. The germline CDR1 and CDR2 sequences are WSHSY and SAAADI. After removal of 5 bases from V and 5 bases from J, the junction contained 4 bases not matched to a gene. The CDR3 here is CASSSSGVNEQYF. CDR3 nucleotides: TGCGCCAGCAGTTCTAGCGGGGTGAACGAGCAGTACTTC.

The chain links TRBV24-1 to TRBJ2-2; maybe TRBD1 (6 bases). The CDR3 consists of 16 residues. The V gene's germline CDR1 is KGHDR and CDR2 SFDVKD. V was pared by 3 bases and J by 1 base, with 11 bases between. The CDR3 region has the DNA TGTGCCACCAGTGATCCCGGGACACGGAACACCGGGGAGCTGTTTTTT. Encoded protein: CATSDPGTRNTGELFF.

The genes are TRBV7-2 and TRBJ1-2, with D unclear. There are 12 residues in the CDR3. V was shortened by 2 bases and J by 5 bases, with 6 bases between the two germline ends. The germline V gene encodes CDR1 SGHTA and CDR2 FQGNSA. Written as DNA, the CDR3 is TGTGCCAGCAGCTTACTAGATTATGGCTACACCTTC. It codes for CASSLLDYGYTF. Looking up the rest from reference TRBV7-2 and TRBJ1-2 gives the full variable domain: GAGVSQSPSNKVTEKGKDVELRCDPISGHTALYWYRQSLGQGLEFLIYFQGNSAPDKSGLPSDRFSAERTGGSVSTLTIQRTQQEDSAVYLCASSLLDYGYTFGSGTRLTVV.

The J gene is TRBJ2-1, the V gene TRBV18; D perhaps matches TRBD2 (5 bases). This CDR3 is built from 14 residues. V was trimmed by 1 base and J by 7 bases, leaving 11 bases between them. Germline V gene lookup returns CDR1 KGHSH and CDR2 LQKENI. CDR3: CASSPLPGDNEQFF. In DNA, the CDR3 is TGTGCCAGCTCACCACTCCCCGGGGATAATGAGCAGTTCTTC.

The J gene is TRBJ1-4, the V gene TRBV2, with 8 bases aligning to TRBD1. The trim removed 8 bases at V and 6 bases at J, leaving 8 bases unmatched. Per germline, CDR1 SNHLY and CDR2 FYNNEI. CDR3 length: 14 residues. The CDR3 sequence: CASSRGPWDEKLFF. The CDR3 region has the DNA TGTGCCAGCTCCAGGGGGCCGTGGGATGAAAAACTGTTTTTT.

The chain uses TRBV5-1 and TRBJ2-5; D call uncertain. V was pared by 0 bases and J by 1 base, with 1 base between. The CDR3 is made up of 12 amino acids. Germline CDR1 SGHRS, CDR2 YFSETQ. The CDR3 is CASSLVQETQYF. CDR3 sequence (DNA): TGCGCCAGCAGCTTGGTCCAAGAGACCCAGTACTTC.

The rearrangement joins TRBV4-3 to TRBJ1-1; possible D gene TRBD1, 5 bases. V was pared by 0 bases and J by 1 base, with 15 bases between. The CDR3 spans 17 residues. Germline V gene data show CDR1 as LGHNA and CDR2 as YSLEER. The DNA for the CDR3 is TGCGCCAGCAGCCAAGACCGGGACGGCACACCGAACACTGAAGCTTTCTTT. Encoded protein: CASSQDRDGTPNTEAFF.

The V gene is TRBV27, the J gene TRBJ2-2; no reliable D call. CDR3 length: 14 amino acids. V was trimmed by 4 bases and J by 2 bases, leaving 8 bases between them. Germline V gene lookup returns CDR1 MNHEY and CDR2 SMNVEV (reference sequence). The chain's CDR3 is CASSWGGNTGELFF. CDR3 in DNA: TGTGCCAGCAGTTGGGGTGGAAACACCGGGGAGCTGTTTTTT.

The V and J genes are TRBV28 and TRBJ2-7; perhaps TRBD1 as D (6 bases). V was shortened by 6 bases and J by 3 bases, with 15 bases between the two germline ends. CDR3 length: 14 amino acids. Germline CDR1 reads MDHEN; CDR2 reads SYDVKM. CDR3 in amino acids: CASSEQGTFYEQYF. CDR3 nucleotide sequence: TGTGCCAGCAGCGAACAGGGAACCTTCTACGAGCAGTACTTC.

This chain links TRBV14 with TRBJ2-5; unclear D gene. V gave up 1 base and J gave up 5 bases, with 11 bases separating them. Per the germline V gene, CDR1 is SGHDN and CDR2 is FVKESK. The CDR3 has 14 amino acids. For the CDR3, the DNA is TGTGCCAGCAGCCAAGGGTTGGATACGGAGACCCAGTACTTC. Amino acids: CASSQGLDTETQYF. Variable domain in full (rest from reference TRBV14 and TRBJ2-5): EAGVTQFPSHSVIEKGQTVTLRCDPISGHDNLYWYRRVMGKEIKFLLHFVKESKQDESGMPNNRFLAERTGGTYSTLKVQPAELEDSGVYFCASSQGLDTETQYFGPGTRLLVL.

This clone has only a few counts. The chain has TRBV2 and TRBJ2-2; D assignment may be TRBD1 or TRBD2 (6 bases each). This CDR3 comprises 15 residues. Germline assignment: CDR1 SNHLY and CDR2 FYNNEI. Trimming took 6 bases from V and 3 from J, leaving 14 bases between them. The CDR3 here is CASRNREVYTGELFF. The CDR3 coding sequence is TGTGCCAGCAGGAACAGGGAGGTATACACCGGGGAGCTGTTTTTT.

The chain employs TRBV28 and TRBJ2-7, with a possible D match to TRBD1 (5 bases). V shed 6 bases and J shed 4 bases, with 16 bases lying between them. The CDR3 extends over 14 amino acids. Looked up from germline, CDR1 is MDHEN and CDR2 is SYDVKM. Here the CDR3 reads CASRETVPTYEQYF. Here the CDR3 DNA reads TGTGCCAGCAGGGAGACAGTACCAACGTACGAGCAGTACTTC.

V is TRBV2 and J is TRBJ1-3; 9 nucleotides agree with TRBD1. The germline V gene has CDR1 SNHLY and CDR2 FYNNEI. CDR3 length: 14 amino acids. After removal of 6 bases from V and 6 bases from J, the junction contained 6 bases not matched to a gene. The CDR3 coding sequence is TGTGCCAGCAGATCCGACAGGGGGGAAAACACCATATATTTT. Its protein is CASRSDRGENTIYF.

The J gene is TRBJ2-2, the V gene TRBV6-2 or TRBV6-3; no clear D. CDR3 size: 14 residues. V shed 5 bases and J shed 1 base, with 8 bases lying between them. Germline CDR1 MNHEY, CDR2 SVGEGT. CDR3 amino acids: CASSPHRNTGELFF. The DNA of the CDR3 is TGTGCCAGCAGTCCCCACCGGAACACCGGGGAGCTGTTTTTT.

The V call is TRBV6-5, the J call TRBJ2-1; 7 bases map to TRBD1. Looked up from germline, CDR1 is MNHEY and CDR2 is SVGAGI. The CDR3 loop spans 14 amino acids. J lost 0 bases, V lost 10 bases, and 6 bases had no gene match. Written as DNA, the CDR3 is TGTGCCACTCAAAGGACAGGCTCCTACAATGAGCAGTTCTTC. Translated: CATQRTGSYNEQFF.

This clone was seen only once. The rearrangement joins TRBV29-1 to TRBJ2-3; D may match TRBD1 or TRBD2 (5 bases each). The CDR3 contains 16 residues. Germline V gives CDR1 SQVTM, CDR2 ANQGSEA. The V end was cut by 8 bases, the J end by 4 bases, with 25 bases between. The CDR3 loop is CSTQATGTRGSDTQYF. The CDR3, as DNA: TGCAGCACCCAAGCCACCGGGACCCGTGGCTCAGATACGCAGTATTTT.

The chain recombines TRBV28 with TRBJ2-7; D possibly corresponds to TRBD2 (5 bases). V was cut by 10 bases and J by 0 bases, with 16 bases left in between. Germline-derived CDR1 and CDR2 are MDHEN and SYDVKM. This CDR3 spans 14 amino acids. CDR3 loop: CAITPGYPSYEQYF. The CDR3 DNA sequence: TGTGCCATAACCCCGGGGTATCCCTCCTACGAGCAGTACTTC.

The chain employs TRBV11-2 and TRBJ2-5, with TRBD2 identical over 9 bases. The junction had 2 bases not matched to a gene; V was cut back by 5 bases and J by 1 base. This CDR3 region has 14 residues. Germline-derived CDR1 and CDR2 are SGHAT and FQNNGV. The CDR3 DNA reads TGTGCCAGCAGCCCTAGCGGGGTCCAAGAGACCCAGTACTTC. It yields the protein CASSPSGVQETQYF.

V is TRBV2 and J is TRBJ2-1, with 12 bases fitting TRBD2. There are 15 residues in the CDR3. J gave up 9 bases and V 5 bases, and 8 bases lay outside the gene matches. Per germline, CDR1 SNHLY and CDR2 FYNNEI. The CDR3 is CASSRQLAGGAEQFF. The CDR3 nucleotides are TGTGCCAGCAGTCGTCAACTAGCGGGAGGCGCTGAGCAGTTCTTC.

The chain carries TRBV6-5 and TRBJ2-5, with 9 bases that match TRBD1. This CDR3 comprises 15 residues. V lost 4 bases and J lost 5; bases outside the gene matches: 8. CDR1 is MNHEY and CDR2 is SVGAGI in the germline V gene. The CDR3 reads CASSWTGDGWETQYF. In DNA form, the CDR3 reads TGTGCCAGCAGTTGGACAGGGGATGGGTGGGAGACCCAGTACTTC.

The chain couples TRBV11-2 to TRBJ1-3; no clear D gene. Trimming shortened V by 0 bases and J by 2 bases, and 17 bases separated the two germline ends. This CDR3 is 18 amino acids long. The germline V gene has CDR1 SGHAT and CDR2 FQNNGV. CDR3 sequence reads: CASSLDWVAAATGNTIYF. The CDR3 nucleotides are TGTGCCAGCAGCTTAGACTGGGTGGCTGCAGCGACTGGAAACACCATATATTTT.

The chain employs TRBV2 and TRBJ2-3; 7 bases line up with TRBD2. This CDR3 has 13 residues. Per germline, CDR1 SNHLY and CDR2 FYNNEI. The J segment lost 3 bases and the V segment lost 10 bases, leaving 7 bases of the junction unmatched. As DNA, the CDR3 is TGTGCCACCAACGGACTAGTGACAGATACGCAGTATTTT. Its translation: CATNGLVTDTQYF.